This TCR beta chain was retrieved from a study of T cell changes during pregnancy in multiple sclerosis. There are 15 residues in the CDR3. Germline loops: CDR1 PRHDT, CDR2 FYEKMQ (reference sequence). The ends lost 2 bases at V and 4 bases at J; junction bases unmatched: 6. Using immunoSEQ multiplex PCR, the repertoire was profiled, and TCRdb retains in-frame clones only, with some absent. The data contain 40,000 or so clones, 75% to 95% of them singletons. The sequence was obtained from a female donor in good health, enrolled as a control in a pregnancy study. The material sequenced was CD4+ T cells from peripheral blood mononuclear cells, taken in the third trimester of pregnancy. This rearrangement joins TRBV13 to TRBJ1-1, with 8 positions matching TRBD1. The CDR3, as DNA: TGTGCCAGCAGCTTATCGCAGGGGGCTCTCACTGAAGCTTTCTTT. This sequence encodes CASSLSQGALTEAFF.